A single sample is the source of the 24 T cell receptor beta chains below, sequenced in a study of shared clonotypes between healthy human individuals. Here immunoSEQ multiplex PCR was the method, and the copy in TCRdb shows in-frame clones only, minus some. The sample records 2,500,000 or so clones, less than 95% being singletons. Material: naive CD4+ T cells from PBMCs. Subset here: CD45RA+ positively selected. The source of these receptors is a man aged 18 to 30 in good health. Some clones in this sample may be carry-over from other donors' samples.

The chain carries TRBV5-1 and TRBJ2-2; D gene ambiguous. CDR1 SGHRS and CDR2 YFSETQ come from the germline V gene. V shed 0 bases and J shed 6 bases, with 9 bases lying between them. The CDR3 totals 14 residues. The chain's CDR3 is CASSLVAVAGELFF. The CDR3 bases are TGCGCCAGCAGCTTGGTAGCAGTTGCCGGGGAGCTGTTTTTT.

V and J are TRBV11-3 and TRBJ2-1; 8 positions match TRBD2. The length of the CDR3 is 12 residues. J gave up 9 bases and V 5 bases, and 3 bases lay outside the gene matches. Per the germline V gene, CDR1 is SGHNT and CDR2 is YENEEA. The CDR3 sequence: CASSTGGGEQFF. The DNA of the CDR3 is TGTGCCAGCAGCACCGGGGGGGGTGAGCAGTTCTTC.

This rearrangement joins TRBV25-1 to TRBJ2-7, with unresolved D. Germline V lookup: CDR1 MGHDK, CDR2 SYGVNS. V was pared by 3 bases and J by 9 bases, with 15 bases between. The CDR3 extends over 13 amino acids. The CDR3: CASSDNSPLVQYF. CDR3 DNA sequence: TGTGCCAGCAGTGATAACTCCCCCTTGGTGCAGTACTTC.

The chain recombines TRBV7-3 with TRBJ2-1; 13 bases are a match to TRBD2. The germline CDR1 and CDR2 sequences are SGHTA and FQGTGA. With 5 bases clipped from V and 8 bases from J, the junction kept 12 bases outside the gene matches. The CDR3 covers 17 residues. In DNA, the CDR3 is TGTGCCAGCAGCCCCAGGGGACTAGCGGGAAGTAATGATGAGCAGTTCTTC. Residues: CASSPRGLAGSNDEQFF.

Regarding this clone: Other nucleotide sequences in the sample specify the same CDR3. CDR3 coding DNA: TGCGCCAGCAGTTCACAGCAAGAGACCCAGTACTTC. This translates into CASSSQQETQYF. The rearrangement links TRBV5-1 to TRBJ2-5; D uncertain. CDR1 and CDR2 (germline): SGHRS, YFSETQ. The V and J ends lost 5 bases and 2 bases respectively, with 7 bases between them. There are 12 residues in the CDR3.

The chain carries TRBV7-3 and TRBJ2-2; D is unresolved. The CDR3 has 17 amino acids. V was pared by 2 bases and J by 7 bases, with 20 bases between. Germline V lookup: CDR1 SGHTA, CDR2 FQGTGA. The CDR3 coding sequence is TGTGCCAGCAGCTTATTTCCTCCGGGTCCCTTGGTCGGGGAGCTGTTTTTT. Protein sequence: CASSLFPPGPLVGELFF.

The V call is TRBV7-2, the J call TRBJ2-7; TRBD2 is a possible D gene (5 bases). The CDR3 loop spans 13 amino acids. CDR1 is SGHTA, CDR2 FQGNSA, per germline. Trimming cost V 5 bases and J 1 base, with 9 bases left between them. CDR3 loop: CASSPGNSYEQYF. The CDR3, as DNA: TGTGCCAGCAGCCCCGGGAATTCCTACGAGCAGTACTTC.

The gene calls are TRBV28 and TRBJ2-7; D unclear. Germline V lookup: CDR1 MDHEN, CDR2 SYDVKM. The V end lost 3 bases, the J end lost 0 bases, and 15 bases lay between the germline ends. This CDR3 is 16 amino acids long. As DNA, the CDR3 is TGTGCCAGCAGTTTGTGGTCGACCCGGAGCTCCTACGAGCAGTACTTC. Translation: CASSLWSTRSSYEQYF.

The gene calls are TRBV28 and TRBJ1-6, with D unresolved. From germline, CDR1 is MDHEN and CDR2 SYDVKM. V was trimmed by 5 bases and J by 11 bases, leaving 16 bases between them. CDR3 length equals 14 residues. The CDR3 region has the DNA TGTGCCAGCAGTCTCGACCGGTCGCGTCCACCCCTCCACTTT. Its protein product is CASSLDRSRPPLHF.

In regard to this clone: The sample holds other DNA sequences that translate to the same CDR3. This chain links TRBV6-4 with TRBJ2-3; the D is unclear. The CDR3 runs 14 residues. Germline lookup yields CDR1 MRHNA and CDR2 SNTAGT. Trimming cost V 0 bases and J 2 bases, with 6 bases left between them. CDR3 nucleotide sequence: TGTGCCAGCAGTGACTCGGGGTTCACAGATACGCAGTATTTT. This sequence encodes CASSDSGFTDTQYF.

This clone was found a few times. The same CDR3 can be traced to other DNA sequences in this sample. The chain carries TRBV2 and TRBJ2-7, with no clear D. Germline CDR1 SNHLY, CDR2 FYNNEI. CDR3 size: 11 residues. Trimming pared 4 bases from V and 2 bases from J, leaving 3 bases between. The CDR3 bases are TGTGCCAGCAGTGGCGCCTACGAGCAGTACTTC. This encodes CASSGAYEQYF. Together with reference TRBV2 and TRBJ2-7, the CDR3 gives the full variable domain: EPEVTQTPSHQVTQMGQEVILRCVPISNHLYFYWYRQILGQKVEFLVSFYNNEISEKSEIFDDQFSVERPDGSNFTLKIRSTKLEDSAMYFCASSGAYEQYFGPGTRLTVT.

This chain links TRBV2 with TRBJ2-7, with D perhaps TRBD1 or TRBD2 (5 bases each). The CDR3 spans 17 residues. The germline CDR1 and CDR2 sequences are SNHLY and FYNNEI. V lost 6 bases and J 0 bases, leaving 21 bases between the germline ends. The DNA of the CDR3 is TGTGCCAGCAGGCCGGGACGCATTATGGCAAACTCCTACGAGCAGTACTTC. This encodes CASRPGRIMANSYEQYF.

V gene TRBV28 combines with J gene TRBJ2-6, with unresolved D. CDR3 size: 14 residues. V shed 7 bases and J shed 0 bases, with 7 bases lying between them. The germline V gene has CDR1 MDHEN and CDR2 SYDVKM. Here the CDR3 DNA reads TGTGCCAGCACCAGTTACTCTGGGGCCAACGTCCTGACTTTC. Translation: CASTSYSGANVLTF.

The DNA of the CDR3 is TGTGCCAGCAGTGAATACACTCTCCAGGGGTTCGAGCAGTACTTC. Translating gives CASSEYTLQGFEQYF. The rearrangement joins TRBV2 to TRBJ2-7; D may be TRBD1 (6 bases). CDR3 length equals 15 residues. V was clipped by 2 bases and J by 6 bases, with 17 bases between them. Germline CDR1 reads SNHLY; CDR2 reads FYNNEI.

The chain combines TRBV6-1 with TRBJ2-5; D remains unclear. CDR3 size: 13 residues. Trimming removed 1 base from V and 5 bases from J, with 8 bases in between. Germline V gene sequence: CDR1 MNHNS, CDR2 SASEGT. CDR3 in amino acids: CASSEVQLETQYF. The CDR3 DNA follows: TGTGCCAGCAGTGAAGTGCAGTTGGAGACCCAGTACTTC.

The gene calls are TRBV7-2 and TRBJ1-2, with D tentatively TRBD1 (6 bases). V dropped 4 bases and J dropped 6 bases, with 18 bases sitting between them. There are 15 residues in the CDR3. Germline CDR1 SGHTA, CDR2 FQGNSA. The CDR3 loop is CASSSVPRDTNGYTF. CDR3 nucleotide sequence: TGTGCCAGCAGCTCAGTCCCACGGGACACCAATGGCTACACCTTC.

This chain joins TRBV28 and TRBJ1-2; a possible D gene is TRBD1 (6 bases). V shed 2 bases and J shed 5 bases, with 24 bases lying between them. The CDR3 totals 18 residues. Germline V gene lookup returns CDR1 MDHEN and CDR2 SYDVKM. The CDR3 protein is CASSLGGGGSQAWYGYTF. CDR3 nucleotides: TGTGCCAGCAGTTTAGGAGGAGGGGGGTCTCAGGCGTGGTATGGCTACACCTTC.

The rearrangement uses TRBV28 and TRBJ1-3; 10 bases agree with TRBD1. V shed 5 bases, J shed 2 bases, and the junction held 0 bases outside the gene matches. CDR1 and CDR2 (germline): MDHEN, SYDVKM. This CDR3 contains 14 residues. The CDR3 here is CASSGTGAGNTIYF. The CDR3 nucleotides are TGTGCCAGCAGTGGGACAGGGGCTGGAAACACCATATATTTT. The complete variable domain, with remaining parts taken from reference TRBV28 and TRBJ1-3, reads DVKVTQSSRYLVKRTGEKVFLECVQDMDHENMFWYRQDPGLGLRLIYFSYDVKMKEKGDIPEGYSVSREKKERFSLILESASTNQTSMYLCASSGTGAGNTIYFGEGSWLTVV.

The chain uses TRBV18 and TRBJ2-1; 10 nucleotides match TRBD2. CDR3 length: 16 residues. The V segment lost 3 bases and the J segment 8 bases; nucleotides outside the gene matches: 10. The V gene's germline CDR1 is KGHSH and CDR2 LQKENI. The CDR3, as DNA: TGTGCCAGCTCACCCCGCATGAGCGGGAGGGCCGATGAGCAGTTCTTC. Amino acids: CASSPRMSGRADEQFF.

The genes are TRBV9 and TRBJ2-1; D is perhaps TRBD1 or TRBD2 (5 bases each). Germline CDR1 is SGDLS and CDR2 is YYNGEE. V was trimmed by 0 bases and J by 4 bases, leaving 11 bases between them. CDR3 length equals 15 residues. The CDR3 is CASSVESGAYNEQFF. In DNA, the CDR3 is TGTGCCAGCAGCGTAGAATCCGGGGCATACAATGAGCAGTTCTTC. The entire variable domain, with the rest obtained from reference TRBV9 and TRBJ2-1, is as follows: DSGVTQTPKHLITATGQRVTLRCSPRSGDLSVYWYQQSLDQGLQFLIQYYNGEERAKGNILERFSAQQFPDLHSELNLSSLELGDSALYFCASSVESGAYNEQFFGPGTRLTVL.

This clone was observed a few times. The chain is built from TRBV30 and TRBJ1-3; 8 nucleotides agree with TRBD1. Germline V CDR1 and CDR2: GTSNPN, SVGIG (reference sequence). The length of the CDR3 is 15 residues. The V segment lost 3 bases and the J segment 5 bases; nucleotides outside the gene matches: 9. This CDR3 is CAWSANRGIRNTIYF. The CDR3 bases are TGTGCCTGGAGCGCTAACAGGGGGATAAGAAACACCATATATTTT.

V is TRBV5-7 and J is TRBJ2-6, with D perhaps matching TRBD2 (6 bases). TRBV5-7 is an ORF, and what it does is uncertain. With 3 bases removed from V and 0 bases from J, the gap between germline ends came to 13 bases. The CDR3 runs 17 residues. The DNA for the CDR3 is TGTGCCAGCAGCTCTTTTGGGGGGAACTCTGGGGCCAACGTCCTGACTTTC. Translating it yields CASSSFGGNSGANVLTF.

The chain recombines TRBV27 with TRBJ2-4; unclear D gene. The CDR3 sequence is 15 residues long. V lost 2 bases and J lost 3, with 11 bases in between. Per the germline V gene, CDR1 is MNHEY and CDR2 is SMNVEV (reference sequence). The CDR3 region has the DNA TGTGCCAGCAGTTTACCCGACTCGTACAAAAACATTCAGTACTTC. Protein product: CASSLPDSYKNIQYF.

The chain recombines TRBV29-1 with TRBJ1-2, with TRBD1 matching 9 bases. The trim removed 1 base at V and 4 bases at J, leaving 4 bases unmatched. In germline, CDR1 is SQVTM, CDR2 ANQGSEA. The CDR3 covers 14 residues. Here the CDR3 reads CSVEVDRGSYGYTF. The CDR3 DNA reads TGCAGCGTTGAAGTGGACAGGGGTAGCTATGGCTACACCTTC.